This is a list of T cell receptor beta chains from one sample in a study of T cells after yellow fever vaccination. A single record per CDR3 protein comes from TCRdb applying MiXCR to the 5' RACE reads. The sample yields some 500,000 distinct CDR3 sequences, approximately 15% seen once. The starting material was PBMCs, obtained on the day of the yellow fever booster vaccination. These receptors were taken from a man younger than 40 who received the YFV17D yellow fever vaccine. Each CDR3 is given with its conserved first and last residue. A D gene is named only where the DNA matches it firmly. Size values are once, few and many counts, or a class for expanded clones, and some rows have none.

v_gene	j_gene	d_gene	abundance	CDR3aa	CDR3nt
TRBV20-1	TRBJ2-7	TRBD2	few	CSAPSLAASSYEQYF	TGCAGTGCCCCCTCCCTAGCGGCCAGCTCCTACGAGCAGTACTTC
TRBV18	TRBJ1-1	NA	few	CASSPGTSNTEAFF	TGTGCCAGCTCACCCGGGACATCCAACACTGAAGCTTTCTTT
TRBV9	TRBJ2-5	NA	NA	CASSSPFLISNLQETQYF	TGTGCCAGCAGCTCCCCCTTCCTCATTAGCAACCTGCAAGAGACCCAGTACTTC
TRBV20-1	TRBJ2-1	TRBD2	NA	CSASGTSGLSSYNEQFF	TGCAGTGCTAGCGGGACTAGCGGGCTAAGCTCCTACAATGAGCAGTTCTTC
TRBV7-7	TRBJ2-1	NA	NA	CASSLETGIEQFF	TGTGCTAGCAGCTTAGAAACGGGGATAGAGCAGTTCTTC
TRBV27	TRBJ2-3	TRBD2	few	CASSLFPMRLAVGGTQYF	TGTGCCAGCAGTTTATTTCCGATGAGACTAGCGGTAGGAGGTACGCAGTATTTT
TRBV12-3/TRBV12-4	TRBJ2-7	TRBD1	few	CASSEQGWEQYF	TGTGCCAGCAGTGAACAGGGGTGGGAGCAGTACTTC
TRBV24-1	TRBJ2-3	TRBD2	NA	CATSDPIAGDTDTQYF	TGTGCCACCAGTGATCCCATAGCGGGAGACACAGATACGCAGTATTTT
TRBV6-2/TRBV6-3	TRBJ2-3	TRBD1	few	CASKKPGTGITDTQYF	TGTGCCAGCAAGAAGCCGGGGACAGGGATCACAGATACGCAGTATTTT
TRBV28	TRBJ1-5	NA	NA	CASGKEQNQPQHF	TGTGCCAGCGGCAAAGAGCAAAATCAGCCCCAGCATTTT
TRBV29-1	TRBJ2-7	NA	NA	CSIQPTSSYEQYF	TGCAGCATCCAGCCAACCAGCTCCTACGAGCAGTACTTC
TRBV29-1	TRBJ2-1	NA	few	CSVEDHSDEQFF	TGCAGCGTTGAAGATCACTCAGATGAGCAGTTCTTC
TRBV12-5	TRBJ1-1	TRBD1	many	CASGLGTGAKSAEAFF	TGTGCTAGTGGTTTGGGGACAGGGGCGAAGTCCGCTGAAGCTTTCTTT
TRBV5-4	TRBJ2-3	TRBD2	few	CASSFLAGEKTDTQYF	TGTGCCAGCAGCTTCTTAGCGGGAGAAAAAACAGATACGCAGTATTTT
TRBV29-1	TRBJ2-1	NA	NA	CSGRAGSYNEQFF	TGCAGCGGGAGGGCCGGCTCCTACAATGAGCAGTTCTTC
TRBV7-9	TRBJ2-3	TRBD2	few	CASSNGLAGGTDTQYF	TGTGCCAGCAGCAACGGACTAGCGGGAGGAACAGATACGCAGTATTTT
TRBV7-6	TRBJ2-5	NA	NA	CASSLRQFQETQYF	TGTGCCAGCAGCTTAAGACAGTTCCAAGAGACCCAGTACTTC
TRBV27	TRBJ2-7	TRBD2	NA	CASISGGYEQYF	TGTGCCAGCATTAGCGGGGGCTACGAGCAGTACTTC
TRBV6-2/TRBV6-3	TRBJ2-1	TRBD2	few	CASSPLAGSAEQFF	TGTGCCAGCAGTCCCCTAGCGGGATCGGCCGAGCAGTTCTTC
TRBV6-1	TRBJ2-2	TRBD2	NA	CAGTSGTRWGPGELFF	TGTGCCGGGACTAGCGGGACCAGATGGGGGCCCGGGGAGCTGTTTTTT
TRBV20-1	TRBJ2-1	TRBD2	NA	CSAPGTSGKSLLEQFF	TGCAGTGCTCCCGGGACTAGCGGGAAATCTCTACTTGAGCAGTTCTTC
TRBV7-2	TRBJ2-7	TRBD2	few	CASTSSGSSYEQYF	TGTGCCAGCACCTCTAGCGGGAGCTCCTACGAGCAGTACTTC
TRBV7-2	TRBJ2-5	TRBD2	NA	CASSKTSGETQYF	TGTGCCAGCAGCAAAACTAGCGGGGAGACCCAGTACTTC
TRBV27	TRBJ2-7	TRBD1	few	CASSGDRGRRTYEQYF	TGTGCCAGCAGCGGGGACAGGGGGCGCCGAACCTACGAGCAGTACTTC
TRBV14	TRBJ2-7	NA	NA	CASSQAGTFSYEQYF	TGTGCCAGCAGCCAAGCCGGGACATTCTCCTACGAGCAGTACTTC
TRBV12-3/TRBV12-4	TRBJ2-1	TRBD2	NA	CASSYSGRYYNEQFF	TGTGCCAGCAGTTATAGCGGGAGGTATTACAATGAGCAGTTCTTC
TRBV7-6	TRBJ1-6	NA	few	CASARGGRTDSPLHF	TGTGCCAGCGCGCGGGGGGGCAGAACGGATTCACCCCTCCACTTT
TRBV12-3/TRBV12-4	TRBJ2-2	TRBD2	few	CASSQTSVPTVTGELFF	TGTGCCAGCAGTCAGACTAGCGTACCAACAGTTACCGGGGAGCTGTTTTTT
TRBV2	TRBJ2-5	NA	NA	CASKKTGPVGETQYF	TGTGCCAGCAAAAAGACAGGCCCAGTCGGAGAGACCCAGTACTTC
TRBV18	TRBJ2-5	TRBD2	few	CASSPYSGGRNQETQYF	TGTGCCAGCTCACCGTACAGCGGGGGGAGGAACCAAGAGACCCAGTACTTC
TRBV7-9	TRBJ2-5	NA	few	CASSFQREQETQYF	TGTGCCAGCAGCTTCCAACGGGAACAAGAGACCCAGTACTTC
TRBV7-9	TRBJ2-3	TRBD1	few	CASSGTADTQYF	TGTGCCAGCAGCGGGACAGCAGATACGCAGTATTTT
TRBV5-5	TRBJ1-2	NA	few	CASSSTASGYTF	TGTGCCAGCAGCTCAACAGCGTCCGGCTACACCTTC
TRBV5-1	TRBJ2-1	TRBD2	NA	CASSWNPSGAYNEQFF	TGCGCCAGCAGCTGGAACCCTAGCGGGGCCTACAATGAGCAGTTCTTC
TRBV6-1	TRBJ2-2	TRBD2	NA	CASSPQLAGIAGELFF	TGTGCCAGCAGTCCCCAACTAGCGGGAATTGCCGGGGAGCTGTTTTTT
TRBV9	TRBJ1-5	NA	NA	CASSATAGDQPQHF	TGTGCCAGCAGCGCTACTGCAGGGGATCAGCCCCAGCATTTT
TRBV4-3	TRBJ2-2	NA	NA	CASSQAPGLGRELFF	TGCGCCAGCAGCCAAGCCCCTGGCCTCGGGCGGGAGCTGTTTTTT
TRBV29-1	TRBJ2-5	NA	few	CSVPEQSALATQYF	TGCAGCGTCCCGGAACAGTCGGCCCTGGCGACCCAGTACTTC